A single sample is the source of the 5 T cell receptor beta chains below, sequenced in a study of blood T cell repertoires in COVID-19. Some clones are missing from TCRdb's copy, which holds only in-frame ones; the method was immunoSEQ multiplex PCR. This sample carries 200,000 to 300,000 clones, 88% of them seen once, and the ten largest clones take around 0.91%. The specimen sequenced was peripheral blood. The source of these receptors is a woman aged 40 to 50 who had recovered from COVID-19.

This clone was seen a single time. The chain couples TRBV19 to TRBJ2-3; 9 nucleotides agree with TRBD2. The CDR3 spans 17 residues. CDR1 and CDR2 from the germline V gene are LNHDA and SQIVND (reference sequence). The J segment lost 6 bases and the V segment lost 4 bases, leaving 14 bases of the junction unmatched. Written as DNA, the CDR3 is TGTGCCAGTAGTAAACCCCTCCCCGGGACTAGCTCGGATACGCAGTATTTT. It translates to CASSKPLPGTSSDTQYF. Together with reference TRBV19 and TRBJ2-3, the CDR3 gives the full variable domain: DGGITQSPKYLFRKEGQNVTLSCEQNLNHDAMYWYRQDPGQGLRLIYYSQIVNDFQKGDIAEGYSVSREKKESFPLTVTSAQKNPTAFYLCASSKPLPGTSSDTQYFGPGTRLTVL.

The rearrangement joins TRBV5-6 to TRBJ2-1, with 7 bases matching TRBD2. The CDR3 has 15 residues. Germline V gene data show CDR1 as SGHDT and CDR2 as YYEEEE. V was clipped by 3 bases and J by 0 bases; unmatched bases: 3. The CDR3 here is CASSSGGSSYNEQFF. The CDR3 DNA sequence: TGTGCCAGCAGCTCCGGGGGGAGCTCCTACAATGAGCAGTTCTTC.

The chain uses TRBV15 and TRBJ1-4, with TRBD1 matching over 9 bases. Germline CDR1 is LNHNV and CDR2 is YYDKDF (reference sequence). V trimming: 0 bases; J trimming: 7 bases; junction bases outside the gene matches: 6. This CDR3 has 16 residues. In DNA, the CDR3 is TGTGCCACCAGCAGAGATCGGACAGGGGTTGTTGAAAAACTGTTTTTT. The encoded protein is CATSRDRTGVVEKLFF.

V usage is TRBV30 and J usage is TRBJ1-1, with 7 bases matching TRBD1. The CDR3 has 13 amino acids. Trimming removed 7 bases from V and 5 bases from J; junction bases left unmatched: 10. Germline lookup yields CDR1 GTSNPN and CDR2 SVGIG (reference sequence). This CDR3 is CASQTGLGTEAFF. As DNA, the CDR3 is TGTGCCTCACAGACAGGGTTGGGGACTGAAGCTTTCTTT.

This clone was recorded only once. One junction end does not reproduce the germline sequence, and a read error may be involved. The rearrangement links TRBV6-1 to TRBJ1-2; TRBD1 matches at 7 bases. CDR3 length: 13 residues. Germline loops: CDR1 MNHNS, CDR2 SASEGT. The CDR3 DNA sequence: TGTGCCAGCAGCGAAGACAGGGTGGGTGGCTACACCTTC. Protein: CASSEDRVGGYTF.